These 19 T cell receptor beta chains were all obtained from the same sample, sequenced in a study of monozygotic twins with cystic fibrosis. Clones were read by immunoSEQ multiplex PCR, and TCRdb kept only the in-frame ones, dropping some. Among about 20,000 clones listed, around nine tenths were seen once. Specimen: blood. These TCRs come from a young woman with cystic fibrosis.

The chain joins TRBV30 to TRBJ1-2; 9 bases are a match to TRBD1. V lost 2 bases to trimming and J lost 7 bases; unmatched junction nucleotides: 11. CDR3 length: 15 amino acids. Germline lookup yields CDR1 GTSNPN and CDR2 SVGIG (reference sequence). In nucleotides, the CDR3 is TGTGCCTGGAGTCCCACAGACACAGGGGGCTCTGGCTACACCTTC. It is translated as CAWSPTDTGGSGYTF.

V is TRBV28 and J is TRBJ2-5, with D perhaps TRBD1 (7 bases). The CDR3 has 13 amino acids. The germline V gene encodes CDR1 MDHEN and CDR2 SYDVKM. Trimming pared 2 bases from V and 5 bases from J, leaving 9 bases between. The CDR3 DNA reads TGTGCCAGCAGTTTAGGAGGGGGCGAGACCCAGTACTTC. This codes for CASSLGGGETQYF.

The genes are TRBV5-1 and TRBJ2-1; the match to TRBD2 covers 15 bases. Germline CDR1 SGHRS, CDR2 YFSETQ. Trimming at V came to 4 bases and at J to 0 bases, leaving 8 bases not matched to a gene. The CDR3 extends over 19 amino acids. Written as DNA, the CDR3 is TGCGCCAGCAGCCCGGGACTAGCGGGGGGACCTAGCTCCTACAATGAGCAGTTCTTC. As protein: CASSPGLAGGPSSYNEQFF. Together with reference TRBV5-1 and TRBJ2-1, the CDR3 gives the full variable domain: KAGVTQTPRYLIKTRGQQVTLSCSPISGHRSVSWYQQTPGQGLQFLFEYFSETQRNKGNFPGRFSGRQFSNSRSEMNVSTLELGDSALYLCASSPGLAGGPSSYNEQFFGPGTRLTVL.

The chain has TRBV6-1 and TRBJ1-2; D remains ambiguous. The CDR3 extends over 14 amino acids. Trimming left V 3 bases short and J 4 bases short, with 12 bases between. Germline V gene lookup returns CDR1 MNHNS and CDR2 SASEGT. CDR3 region: CASSESGTGYGYTF. The DNA of the CDR3 is TGTGCCAGCAGTGAGTCGGGTACGGGCTATGGCTACACCTTC.

The gene calls are TRBV4-1 and TRBJ1-2; D is possibly TRBD1 (5 bases). CDR3 length equals 14 residues. Germline CDR1 MGHRA, CDR2 YSYEKL. Trimming stripped 3 bases from V and 4 bases from J, with 12 bases between. In nucleotides, the CDR3 is TGCGCCAGCAGCCAGGTGGACAACCCCTATGGCTACACCTTC. As protein: CASSQVDNPYGYTF.

This clone was picked up a small number of times. The rearrangement links TRBV18 to TRBJ1-1; D possibly corresponds to TRBD1 (5 bases). The V gene lost 2 bases and the J gene lost 4 bases, with 17 bases spanning the gap. Per germline, CDR1 KGHSH and CDR2 LQKENI. This CDR3 has 16 residues. The CDR3 protein is CASSPDRRARATEAFF. CDR3 DNA: TGTGCCAGCTCACCAGATCGCAGGGCGAGGGCCACTGAAGCTTTCTTT.

This clone was observed a single time. V usage is TRBV5-1 and J usage is TRBJ2-3; the match to TRBD2 covers 10 bases. The CDR3 loop spans 16 amino acids. With 0 bases clipped from V and 0 bases from J, the junction kept 1 base outside the gene matches. Germline values: CDR1 SGHRS, CDR2 YFSETQ. The CDR3 protein is CASSLERGGSTDTQYF. In nucleotides, the CDR3 is TGCGCCAGCAGCTTGGAGCGGGGGGGTAGCACAGATACGCAGTATTTT.

This chain joins TRBV9 and TRBJ1-2, with 11 bases matching TRBD1. This CDR3 spans 14 amino acids. The V segment lost 4 bases and the J segment 7 bases; nucleotides outside the gene matches: 6. Per the germline V gene, CDR1 is SGDLS and CDR2 is YYNGEE. The CDR3 DNA reads TGTGCCAGCAGCTTACGGACAGGGGGCGGTGGCTACACCTTC. Amino acids: CASSLRTGGGGYTF.

The chain carries TRBV29-1 and TRBJ1-1; 10 bases match TRBD1. Germline V gene sequence: CDR1 SQVTM, CDR2 ANQGSEA. This CDR3 contains 14 residues. V was pared by 6 bases and J by 0 bases, with 4 bases of the junction left unmatched. The CDR3 region is CSVEDRGMNTEAFF. CDR3 DNA: TGCAGCGTCGAGGACAGGGGGATGAACACTGAAGCTTTCTTT.

The chain has TRBV15 and TRBJ2-7; no reliable D call. The CDR3 has 10 amino acids. Trimming pared 7 bases from V and 7 bases from J, leaving 8 bases between. The germline V gene has CDR1 LNHNV and CDR2 YYDKDF (reference sequence). CDR3 in amino acids: CATKPREQYF. DNA of the CDR3: TGTGCCACCAAACCTCGAGAGCAGTACTTC.

This clone was seen once. V is TRBV28 and J is TRBJ1-2, with TRBD1 identical over 10 bases. The germline V gene encodes CDR1 MDHEN and CDR2 SYDVKM. The junction had 5 bases not matched to a gene; V was cut back by 6 bases and J by 1 base. This CDR3 has 15 amino acids. The CDR3 DNA reads TGTGCCAGCAGATATAGGGACAGGGGTAACTATGGCTACACCTTC. As protein: CASRYRDRGNYGYTF.

J is TRBJ2-1 and V is TRBV9, with D perhaps being TRBD1 or TRBD2 (5 bases each). V was pared by 4 bases and J by 6 bases, with 17 bases between. Germline CDR1 and CDR2: SGDLS and YYNGEE. The CDR3 extends over 15 amino acids. This CDR3 reads CASSMRGTALNEQFF. Here the CDR3 DNA reads TGTGCCAGCAGCATGCGTGGGACGGCCCTCAATGAGCAGTTCTTC.

In its sample, this clone was seen once. The J gene is TRBJ2-7, the V gene TRBV11-2; 7 nucleotides align to TRBD1. Trimming cost V 6 bases and J 6 bases; bases outside gene matches: 5. Germline loops: CDR1 SGHAT, CDR2 FQNNGV. This CDR3 region has 12 residues. This CDR3 is CASSWTGVEQYF. The CDR3 DNA reads as TGTGCCAGCAGTTGGACAGGTGTCGAGCAGTACTTC.

J is TRBJ2-5 and V is TRBV4-2, with D perhaps matching TRBD1 (7 bases). In germline, CDR1 is LGHNA, CDR2 YNFKEQ. The CDR3 loop spans 14 amino acids. V dropped 4 bases and J dropped 5 bases, with 14 bases sitting between them. DNA for the CDR3: TGTGCCAGCAGCCCAATGGAGGGGGCGGAGACCCAGTACTTC. This sequence encodes CASSPMEGAETQYF.

This chain connects TRBV6-5 to TRBJ2-1, with 8 bases lining up with TRBD2. Germline V gene sequence: CDR1 MNHEY, CDR2 SVGAGI. The V gene end was trimmed by 6 bases and the J gene end by 7 bases; junction bases not matched to a gene: 5. The CDR3 consists of 13 residues. CDR3 coding DNA: TGTGCCAGCAGGCGTAGCGGGGAAAATGAGCAGTTCTTC. It codes for CASRRSGENEQFF.

The chain combines TRBV5-1 with TRBJ1-1; TRBD1 aligns across 10 bases. Looked up from germline, CDR1 is SGHRS and CDR2 is YFSETQ. This CDR3 is built from 15 residues. The V and J ends lost 4 bases and 5 bases, in that order; junction bases with no gene match: 8. The CDR3 bases are TGCGCCAGCAGCAAATGGACAGGGGGAGGGACTGAAGCTTTCTTT. Amino acid sequence: CASSKWTGGGTEAFF.

The gene calls are TRBV2 and TRBJ2-7; D is uncertain. V was clipped by 2 bases and J by 2 bases, with 10 bases between them. There are 14 residues in the CDR3. CDR1 SNHLY and CDR2 FYNNEI come from the germline V gene. CDR3 in DNA: TGTGCCAGCAGTGAATCAAGGGTTACCTACGAGCAGTACTTC. It is translated as CASSESRVTYEQYF. Filled out from reference TRBV2 and TRBJ2-7, the complete variable domain reads EPEVTQTPSHQVTQMGQEVILRCVPISNHLYFYWYRQILGQKVEFLVSFYNNEISEKSEIFDDQFSVERPDGSNFTLKIRSTKLEDSAMYFCASSESRVTYEQYFGPGTRLTVT.

The chain uses TRBV7-2 and TRBJ2-2; TRBD2 agrees at 11 bases. J gave up 6 bases and V 5 bases, and 5 bases lay outside the gene matches. The germline CDR1 and CDR2 sequences are SGHTA and FQGNSA. The CDR3 runs to 15 residues. The CDR3 nucleotides are TGTGCCAGCAGCCTTAGCGGGGGGGCCCCCGGGGAGCTGTTTTTT. Translating it yields CASSLSGGAPGELFF.

The chain uses TRBV10-2 and TRBJ2-5; 7 nucleotides align to TRBD2. The length of the CDR3 is 14 residues. CDR1 and CDR2 from the germline V gene are WSHSY and SAAADI. Unmatched junction bases numbered 9, after V lost 9 bases and J lost 2 bases. The CDR3: CARPGGFFQETQYF. The CDR3 nucleotides are TGCGCCAGGCCGGGGGGTTTCTTTCAAGAGACCCAGTACTTC.